This T cell receptor (beta chain) was retrieved from a study of shared clonotypes between healthy human individuals. The count of this clone is one. The assay was immunoSEQ multiplex PCR, and TCRdb's table has in-frame clones only and misses some. The sample gives roughly 2,300,000 clones, roughly 92% of which show up once; around 0.4% is in the top ten. Trimming cost V 2 bases and J 10 bases; bases outside gene matches: 1. The CDR3 loop spans 12 amino acids. Germline loops: CDR1 SGHTA, CDR2 FQGNSA. Sequencing input: naive CD4+ T cells from PBMCs. The subset: CD45RA+ positively selected. This chain connects TRBV7-2 to TRBJ2-4; TRBD1 agrees at 8 bases. The sequence derives from a man aged 18-30 years in good health. Some clones in this sample may be carry-over from other donors' samples. The CDR3 DNA follows: TGTGCCAGCAGCTTAAACAGGGGGATTCAGTACTTC. Protein sequence: CASSLNRGIQYF.